The entry that follows covers one T cell receptor beta chain sequence. Original methodology: Reference gene primer amplification gave nucleated cell count estimates. Produced via immunoSEQ multiplex PCR; TCRdb's table is partial and in-frame only. That table is the source of V, J and clone size, and D and trimming were worked out from the DNA. The data hold some 80,000 clones, with 88% observed a single time. The data were obtained in a study of blood T cell repertoires in COVID-19. Looking at the study overall: Sites across the United States, Italy and Spain contributed samples from acute and convalescent COVID-19. From T cells, B-cell-depleted T cells, or PBMCs came the material, which was cDNA or gDNA.

This clonotype originated in a human donor in a cohort sampled during active COVID-19. Sequenced material: peripheral blood.

The CDR3 loop reads CASSGGVNTEAFF. The CDR3 DNA is TGTGCCAGCAGTGGGGGGGTGAACACTGAAGCTTTCTTT. The chain is built from TRBV9 and TRBJ1-1; a weak D match, TRBD1 (5 bases). In germline, CDR1 is SGDLS, CDR2 YYNGEE. V was clipped by 5 bases and J by 0 bases, with 8 bases between them. The CDR3 covers 13 residues.